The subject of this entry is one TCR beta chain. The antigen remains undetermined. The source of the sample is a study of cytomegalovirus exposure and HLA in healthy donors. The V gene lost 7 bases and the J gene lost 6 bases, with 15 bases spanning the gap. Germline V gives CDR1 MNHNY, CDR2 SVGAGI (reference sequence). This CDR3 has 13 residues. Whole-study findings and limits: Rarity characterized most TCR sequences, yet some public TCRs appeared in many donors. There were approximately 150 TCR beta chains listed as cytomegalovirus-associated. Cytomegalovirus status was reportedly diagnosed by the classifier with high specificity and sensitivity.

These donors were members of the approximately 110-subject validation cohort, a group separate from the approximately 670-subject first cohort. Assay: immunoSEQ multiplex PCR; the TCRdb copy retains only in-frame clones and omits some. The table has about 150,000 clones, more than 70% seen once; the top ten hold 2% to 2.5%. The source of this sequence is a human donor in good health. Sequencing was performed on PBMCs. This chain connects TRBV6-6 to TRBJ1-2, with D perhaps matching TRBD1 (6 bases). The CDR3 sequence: CASNGGQIHGYTF. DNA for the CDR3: TGTGCCAGCAACGGCGGACAGATCCATGGCTACACCTTC.